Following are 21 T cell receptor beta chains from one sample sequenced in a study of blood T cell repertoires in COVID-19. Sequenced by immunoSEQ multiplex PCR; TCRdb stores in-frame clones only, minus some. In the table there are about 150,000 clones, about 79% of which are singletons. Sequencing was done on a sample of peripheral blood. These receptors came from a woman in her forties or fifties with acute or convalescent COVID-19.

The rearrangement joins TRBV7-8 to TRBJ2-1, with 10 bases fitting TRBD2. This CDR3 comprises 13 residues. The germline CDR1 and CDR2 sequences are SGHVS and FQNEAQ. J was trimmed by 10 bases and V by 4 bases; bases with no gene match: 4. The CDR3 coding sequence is TGTGCCAGCAGCTCCTTAGCGGGGGGAGAGCAGTTCTTC. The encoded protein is CASSSLAGGEQFF.

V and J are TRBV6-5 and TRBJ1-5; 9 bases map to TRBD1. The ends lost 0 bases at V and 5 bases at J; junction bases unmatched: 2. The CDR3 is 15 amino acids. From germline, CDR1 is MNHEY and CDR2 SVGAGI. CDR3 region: CASSYSDRGDQPQHF. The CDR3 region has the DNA TGTGCCAGCAGTTACTCGGACAGGGGAGATCAGCCCCAGCATTTT.

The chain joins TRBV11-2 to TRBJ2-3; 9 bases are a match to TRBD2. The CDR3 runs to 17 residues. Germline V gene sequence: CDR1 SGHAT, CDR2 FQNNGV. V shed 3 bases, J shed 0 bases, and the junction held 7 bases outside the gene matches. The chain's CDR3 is CASSFGAGGPSTDTQYF. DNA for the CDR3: TGTGCCAGCAGCTTCGGAGCGGGGGGTCCTAGCACAGATACGCAGTATTTT.

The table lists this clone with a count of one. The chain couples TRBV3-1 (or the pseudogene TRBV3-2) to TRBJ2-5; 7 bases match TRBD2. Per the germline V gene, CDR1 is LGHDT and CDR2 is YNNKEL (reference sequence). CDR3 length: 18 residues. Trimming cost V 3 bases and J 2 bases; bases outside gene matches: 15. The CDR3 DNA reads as TGTGCCAGCAGCCATCTAGACTCGAGGGGACTAACACAAGAGACCCAGTACTTC. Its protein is CASSHLDSRGLTQETQYF.

The CDR3 region has the DNA TGTGCCAGCAGCGCCCGAACGGGACACACGAACACTGAAGCTTTCTTT. It translates to CASSARTGHTNTEAFF. The V call is TRBV9, the J call TRBJ1-1, with D possibly matching TRBD1 (6 bases). Germline V gives CDR1 SGDLS, CDR2 YYNGEE. V was clipped by 3 bases and J by 1 base, with 16 bases between them. The CDR3 runs 16 residues.

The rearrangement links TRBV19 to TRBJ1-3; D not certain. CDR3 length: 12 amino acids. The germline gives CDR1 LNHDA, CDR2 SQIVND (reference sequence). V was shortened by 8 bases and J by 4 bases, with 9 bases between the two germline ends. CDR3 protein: CASGDVGNTIYF. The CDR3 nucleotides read TGTGCCAGTGGAGACGTGGGAAACACCATATATTTT.

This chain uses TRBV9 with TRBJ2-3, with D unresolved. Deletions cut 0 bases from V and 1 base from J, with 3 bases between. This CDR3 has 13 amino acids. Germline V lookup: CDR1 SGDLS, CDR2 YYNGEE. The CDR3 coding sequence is TGTGCCAGCAGCGTAGTCGGCACAGATACGCAGTATTTT. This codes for CASSVVGTDTQYF.

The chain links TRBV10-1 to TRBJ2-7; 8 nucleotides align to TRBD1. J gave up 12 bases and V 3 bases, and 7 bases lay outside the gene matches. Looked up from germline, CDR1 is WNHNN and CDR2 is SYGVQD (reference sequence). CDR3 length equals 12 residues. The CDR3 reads CASSDPDRDLYF. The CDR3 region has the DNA TGCGCCAGCAGTGACCCGGACAGGGACCTGTACTTC.

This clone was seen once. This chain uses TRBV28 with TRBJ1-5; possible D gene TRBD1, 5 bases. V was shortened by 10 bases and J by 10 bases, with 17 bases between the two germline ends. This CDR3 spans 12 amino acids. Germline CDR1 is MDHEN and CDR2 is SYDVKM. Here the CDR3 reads CAIQALTDPQHF. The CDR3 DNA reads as TGTGCCATACAAGCCCTGACAGATCCCCAGCATTTT.

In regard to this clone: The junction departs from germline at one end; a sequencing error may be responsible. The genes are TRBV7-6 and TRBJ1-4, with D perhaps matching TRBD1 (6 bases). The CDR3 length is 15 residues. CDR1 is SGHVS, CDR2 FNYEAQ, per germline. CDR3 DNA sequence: TGTGCCAGCAGCCTAGCCGGGGGGCCGCAGGAAAAACTGTTTTTT. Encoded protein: CASSLAGGPQEKLFF.

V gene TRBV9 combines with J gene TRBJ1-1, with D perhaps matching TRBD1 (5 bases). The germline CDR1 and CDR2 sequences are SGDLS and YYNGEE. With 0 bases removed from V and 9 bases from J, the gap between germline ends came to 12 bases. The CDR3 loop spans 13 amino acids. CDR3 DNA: TGTGCCAGCAGCGTAGAGGTAGGGGCGAAAGCTTTCTTT. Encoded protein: CASSVEVGAKAFF.

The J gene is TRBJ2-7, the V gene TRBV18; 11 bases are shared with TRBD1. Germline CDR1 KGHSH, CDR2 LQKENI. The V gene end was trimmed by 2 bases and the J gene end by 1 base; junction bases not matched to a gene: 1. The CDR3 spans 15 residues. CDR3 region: CASSPGTGGSYEQYF. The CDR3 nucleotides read TGTGCCAGCTCACCAGGGACAGGGGGTTCCTACGAGCAGTACTTC.

CDR3 nucleotides: TGTGCCAGCAGCTTTGCGAACTTCGAGGATACGCAGTATTTT. Residues: CASSFANFEDTQYF. This sequence joins TRBV12-1 and TRBJ2-3; TRBD2, the D gene given by the table, was not confirmed from the DNA. TRBV12-1 is shown as a pseudogene. The length of the CDR3 is 14 residues.

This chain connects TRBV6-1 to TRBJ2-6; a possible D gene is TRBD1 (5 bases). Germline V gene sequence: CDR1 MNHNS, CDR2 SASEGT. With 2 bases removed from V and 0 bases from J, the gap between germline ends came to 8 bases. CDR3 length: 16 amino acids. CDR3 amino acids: CASSEQGSSGANVLTF. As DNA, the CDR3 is TGTGCCAGCAGTGAACAGGGAAGCTCTGGGGCCAACGTCCTGACTTTC.

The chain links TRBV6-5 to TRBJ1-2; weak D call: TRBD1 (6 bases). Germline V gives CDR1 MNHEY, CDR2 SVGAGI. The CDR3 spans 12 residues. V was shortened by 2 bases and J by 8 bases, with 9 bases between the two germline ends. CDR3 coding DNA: TGTGCCAGCAGTTACCGGACAGCAGGCTACACCTTC. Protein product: CASSYRTAGYTF.

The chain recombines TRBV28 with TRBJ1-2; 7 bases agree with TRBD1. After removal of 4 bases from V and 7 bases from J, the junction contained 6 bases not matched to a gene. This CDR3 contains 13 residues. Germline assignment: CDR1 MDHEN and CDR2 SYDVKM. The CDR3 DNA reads TGTGCCAGCAGTTCAGGGGGGATGGTTGGCTACACCTTC. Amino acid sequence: CASSSGGMVGYTF.

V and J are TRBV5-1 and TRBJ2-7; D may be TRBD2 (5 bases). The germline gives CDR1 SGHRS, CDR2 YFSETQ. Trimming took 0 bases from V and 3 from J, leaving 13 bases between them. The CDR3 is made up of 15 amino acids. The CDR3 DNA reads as TGCGCCAGCAGCTTGGGGAGGCGATCCATCTACGAGCAGTACTTC. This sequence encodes CASSLGRRSIYEQYF.

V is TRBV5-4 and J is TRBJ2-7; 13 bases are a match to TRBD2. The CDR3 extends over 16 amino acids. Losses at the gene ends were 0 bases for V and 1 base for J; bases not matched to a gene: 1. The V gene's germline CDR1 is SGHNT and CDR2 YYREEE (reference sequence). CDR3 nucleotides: TGTGCCAGCAGCTTGGGGACTAGCGGGGGATCCTACGAGCAGTACTTC. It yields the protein CASSLGTSGGSYEQYF.

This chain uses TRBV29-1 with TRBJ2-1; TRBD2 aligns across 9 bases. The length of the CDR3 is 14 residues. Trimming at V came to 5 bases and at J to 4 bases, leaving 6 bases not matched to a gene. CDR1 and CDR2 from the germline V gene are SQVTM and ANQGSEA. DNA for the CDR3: TGCAGCGTTACTACAGCGGGAGGTTACAATGAGCAGTTCTTC. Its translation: CSVTTAGGYNEQFF.

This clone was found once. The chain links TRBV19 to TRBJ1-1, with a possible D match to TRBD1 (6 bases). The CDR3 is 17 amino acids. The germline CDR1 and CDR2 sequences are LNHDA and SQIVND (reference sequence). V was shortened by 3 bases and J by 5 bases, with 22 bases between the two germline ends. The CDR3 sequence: CASSIPGWEGGRTEAFF. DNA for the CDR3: TGTGCCAGTAGTATTCCGGGTTGGGAGGGGGGAAGGACTGAAGCTTTCTTT. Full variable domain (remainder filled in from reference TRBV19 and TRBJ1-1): DGGITQSPKYLFRKEGQNVTLSCEQNLNHDAMYWYRQDPGQGLRLIYYSQIVNDFQKGDIAEGYSVSREKKESFPLTVTSAQKNPTAFYLCASSIPGWEGGRTEAFFGQGTRLTVV.

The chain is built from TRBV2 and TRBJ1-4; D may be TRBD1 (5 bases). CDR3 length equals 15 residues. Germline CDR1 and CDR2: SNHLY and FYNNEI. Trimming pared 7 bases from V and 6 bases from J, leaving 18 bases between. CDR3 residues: CASNSPGGSDEKLFF. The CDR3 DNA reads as TGTGCCAGCAACTCTCCGGGGGGGAGTGATGAAAAACTGTTTTTT.